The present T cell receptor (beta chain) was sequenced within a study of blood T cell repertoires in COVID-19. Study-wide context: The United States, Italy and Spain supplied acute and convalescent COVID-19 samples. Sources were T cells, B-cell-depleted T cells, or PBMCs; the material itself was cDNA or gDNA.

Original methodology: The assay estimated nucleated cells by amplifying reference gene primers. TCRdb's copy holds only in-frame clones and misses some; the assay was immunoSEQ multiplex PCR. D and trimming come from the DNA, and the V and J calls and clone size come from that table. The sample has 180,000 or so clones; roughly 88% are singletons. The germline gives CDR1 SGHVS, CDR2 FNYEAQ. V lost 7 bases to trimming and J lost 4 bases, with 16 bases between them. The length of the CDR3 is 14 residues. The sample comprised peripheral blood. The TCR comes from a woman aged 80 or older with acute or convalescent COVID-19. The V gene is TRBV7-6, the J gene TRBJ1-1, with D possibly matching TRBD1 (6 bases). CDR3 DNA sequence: TGTGCCAGCACCCCAGGGGATTTAGGCACTGAAGCTTTCTTT. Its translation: CASTPGDLGTEAFF.